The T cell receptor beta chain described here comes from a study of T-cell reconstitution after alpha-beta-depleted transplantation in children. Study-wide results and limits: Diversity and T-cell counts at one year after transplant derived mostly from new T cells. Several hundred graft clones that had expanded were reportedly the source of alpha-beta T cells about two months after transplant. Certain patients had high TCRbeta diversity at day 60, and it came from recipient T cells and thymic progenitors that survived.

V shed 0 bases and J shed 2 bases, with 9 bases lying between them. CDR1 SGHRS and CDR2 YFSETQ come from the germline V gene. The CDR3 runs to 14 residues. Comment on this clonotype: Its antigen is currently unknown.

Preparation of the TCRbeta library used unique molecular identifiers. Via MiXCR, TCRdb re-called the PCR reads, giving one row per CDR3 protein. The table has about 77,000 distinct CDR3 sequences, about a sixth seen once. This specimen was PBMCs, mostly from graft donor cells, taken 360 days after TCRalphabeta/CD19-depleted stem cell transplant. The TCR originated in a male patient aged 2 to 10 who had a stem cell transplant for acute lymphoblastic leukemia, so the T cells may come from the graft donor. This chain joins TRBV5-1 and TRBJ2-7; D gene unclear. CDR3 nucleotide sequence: TGCGCCAGCAGCTTGGAAACCGCCACCTACGAGCAGTACTTC. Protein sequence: CASSLETATYEQYF.